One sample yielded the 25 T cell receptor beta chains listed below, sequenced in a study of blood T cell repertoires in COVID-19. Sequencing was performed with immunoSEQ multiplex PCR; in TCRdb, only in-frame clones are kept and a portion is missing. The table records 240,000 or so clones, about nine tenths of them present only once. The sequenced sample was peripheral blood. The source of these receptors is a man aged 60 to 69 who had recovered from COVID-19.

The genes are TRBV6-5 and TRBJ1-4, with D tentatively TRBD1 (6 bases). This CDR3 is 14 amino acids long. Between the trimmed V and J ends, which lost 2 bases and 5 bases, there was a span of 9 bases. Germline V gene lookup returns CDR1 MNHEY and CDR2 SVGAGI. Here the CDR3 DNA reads TGTGCCAGCAGTTACAGGGGGGGCAATGAAAAACTGTTTTTT. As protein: CASSYRGGNEKLFF.

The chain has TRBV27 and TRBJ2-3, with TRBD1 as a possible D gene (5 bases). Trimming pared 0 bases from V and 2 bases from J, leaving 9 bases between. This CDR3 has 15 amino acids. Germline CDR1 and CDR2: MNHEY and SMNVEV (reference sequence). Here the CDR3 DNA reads TGTGCCAGCAGTTTATCAGGCAGGGCCACAGATACGCAGTATTTT. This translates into CASSLSGRATDTQYF.

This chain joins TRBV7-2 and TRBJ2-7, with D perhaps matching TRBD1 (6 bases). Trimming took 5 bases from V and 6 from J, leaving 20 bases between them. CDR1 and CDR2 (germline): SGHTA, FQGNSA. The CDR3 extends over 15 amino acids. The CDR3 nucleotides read TGTGCCAGCAGCCCAGGGGTGTGGGCTCCGGGCGAGCAGTACGTC. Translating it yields CASSPGVWAPGEQYV.

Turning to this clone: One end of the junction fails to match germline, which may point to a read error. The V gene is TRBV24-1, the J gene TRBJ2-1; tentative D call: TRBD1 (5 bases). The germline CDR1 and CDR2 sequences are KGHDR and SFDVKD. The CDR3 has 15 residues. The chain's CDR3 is CATSGLGQGYDEQFF. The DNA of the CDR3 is TGTGCCACCAGTGGTCTGGGGCAGGGCTACGATGAGCAGTTCTTC.

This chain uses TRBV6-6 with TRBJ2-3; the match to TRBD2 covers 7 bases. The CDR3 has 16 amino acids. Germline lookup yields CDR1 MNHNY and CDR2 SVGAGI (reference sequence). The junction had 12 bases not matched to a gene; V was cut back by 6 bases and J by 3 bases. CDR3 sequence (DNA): TGTGCCAGCAGCCCGACCACGGGGGGAGGAACAGATACGCAGTATTTT. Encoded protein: CASSPTTGGGTDTQYF.

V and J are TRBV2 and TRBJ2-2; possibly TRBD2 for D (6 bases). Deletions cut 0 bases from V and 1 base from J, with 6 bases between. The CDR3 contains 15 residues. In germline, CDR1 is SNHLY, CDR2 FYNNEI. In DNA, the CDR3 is TGTGCCAGCAGTGAAGCGGGGGGGAACACCGGGGAGCTGTTTTTT. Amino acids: CASSEAGGNTGELFF.

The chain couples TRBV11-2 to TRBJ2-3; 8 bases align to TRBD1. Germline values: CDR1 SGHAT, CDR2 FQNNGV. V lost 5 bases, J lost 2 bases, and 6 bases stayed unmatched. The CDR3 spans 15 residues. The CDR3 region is CASSPTGGHTDTQYF. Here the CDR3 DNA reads TGTGCCAGCAGCCCAACAGGGGGGCACACAGATACGCAGTATTTT.

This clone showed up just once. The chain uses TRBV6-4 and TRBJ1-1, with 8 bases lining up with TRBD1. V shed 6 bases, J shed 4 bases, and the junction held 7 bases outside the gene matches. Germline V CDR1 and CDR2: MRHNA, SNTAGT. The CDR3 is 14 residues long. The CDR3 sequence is CASRTTGDTTEAFF. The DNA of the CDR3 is TGTGCCAGCAGAACGACAGGGGATACCACTGAAGCTTTCTTT.

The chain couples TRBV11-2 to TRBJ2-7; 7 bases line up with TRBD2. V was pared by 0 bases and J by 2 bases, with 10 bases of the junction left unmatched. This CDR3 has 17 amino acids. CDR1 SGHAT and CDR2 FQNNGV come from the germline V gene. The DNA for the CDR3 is TGTGCCAGCAGCTTAGATCGGGTCGGGGGGATCCCCTACGAGCAGTACTTC. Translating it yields CASSLDRVGGIPYEQYF.

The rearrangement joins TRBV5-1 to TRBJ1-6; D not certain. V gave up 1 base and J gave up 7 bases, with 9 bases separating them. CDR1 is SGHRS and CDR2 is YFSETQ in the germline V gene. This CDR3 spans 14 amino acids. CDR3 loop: CASSLSGINSPLHF. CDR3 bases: TGCGCCAGCAGCTTGTCGGGGATCAATTCACCCCTCCACTTT. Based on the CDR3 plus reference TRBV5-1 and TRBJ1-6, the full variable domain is KAGVTQTPRYLIKTRGQQVTLSCSPISGHRSVSWYQQTPGQGLQFLFEYFSETQRNKGNFPGRFSGRQFSNSRSEMNVSTLELGDSALYLCASSLSGINSPLHFGNGTRLTVT.

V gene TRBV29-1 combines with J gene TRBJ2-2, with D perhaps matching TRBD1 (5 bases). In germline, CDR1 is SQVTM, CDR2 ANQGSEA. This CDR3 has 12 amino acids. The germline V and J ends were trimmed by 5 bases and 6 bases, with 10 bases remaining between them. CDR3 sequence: CSVLPGPGELFF. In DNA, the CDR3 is TGCAGCGTTCTCCCAGGGCCCGGGGAGCTGTTTTTT.

CDR3 loop: CASSDLVAGRNYEQYF. In DNA, the CDR3 is TGTGCCAGCAGTGATTTGGTCGCGGGACGGAACTACGAGCAGTACTTC. This chain links TRBV6-1 with TRBJ2-7; maybe TRBD2 (6 bases). CDR1 and CDR2 from the germline V gene are MNHNS and SASEGT. The V end lost 3 bases, the J end lost 3 bases, and 18 bases lay between the germline ends. This CDR3 is 16 amino acids long.

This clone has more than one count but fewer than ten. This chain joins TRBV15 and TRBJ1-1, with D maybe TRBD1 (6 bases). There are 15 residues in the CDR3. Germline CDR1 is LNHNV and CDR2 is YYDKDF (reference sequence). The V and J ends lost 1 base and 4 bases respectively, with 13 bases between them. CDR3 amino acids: CATSRGGDRSTEAFF. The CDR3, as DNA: TGTGCCACCAGCAGAGGCGGAGACAGGAGCACTGAAGCTTTCTTT.

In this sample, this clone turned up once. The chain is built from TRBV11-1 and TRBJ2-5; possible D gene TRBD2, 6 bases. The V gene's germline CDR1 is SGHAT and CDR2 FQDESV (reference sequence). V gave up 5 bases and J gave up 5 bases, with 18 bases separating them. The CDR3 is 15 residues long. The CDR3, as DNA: TGTGCCAGCAGCCCCCTGGGACTCCAAGGGGAGACCCAGTACTTC. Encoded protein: CASSPLGLQGETQYF.

The CDR3 nucleotides read TGCAGTGCTAGTTACAGGCATAATGAAAAACTGTTTTTT. Protein: CSASYRHNEKLFF. The V call is TRBV20-1, the J call TRBJ1-4; a possible D gene is TRBD1 (5 bases). The CDR3 loop spans 13 amino acids. Trimming cost V 3 bases and J 4 bases, with 9 bases left between them. Germline CDR1 reads DFQATT; CDR2 reads SNEGSKA (reference sequence).

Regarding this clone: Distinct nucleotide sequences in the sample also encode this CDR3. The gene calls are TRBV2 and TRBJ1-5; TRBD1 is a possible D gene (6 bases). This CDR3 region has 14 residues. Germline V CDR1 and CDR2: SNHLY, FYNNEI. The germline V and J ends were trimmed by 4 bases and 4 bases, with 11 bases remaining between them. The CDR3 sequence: CASSGTGLNQPQHF. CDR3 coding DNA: TGTGCCAGCAGTGGTACAGGGCTAAATCAGCCCCAGCATTTT.

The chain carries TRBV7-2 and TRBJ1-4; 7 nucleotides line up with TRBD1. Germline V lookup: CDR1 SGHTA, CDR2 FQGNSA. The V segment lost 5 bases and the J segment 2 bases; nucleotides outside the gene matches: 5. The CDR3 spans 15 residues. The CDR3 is CASSAQTGTNEKLFF. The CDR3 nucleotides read TGTGCCAGCAGCGCCCAGACAGGGACTAATGAAAAACTGTTTTTT.

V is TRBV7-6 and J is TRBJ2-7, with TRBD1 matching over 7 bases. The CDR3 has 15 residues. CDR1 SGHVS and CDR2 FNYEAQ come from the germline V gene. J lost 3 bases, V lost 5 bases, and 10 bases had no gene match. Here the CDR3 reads CASSQIKGTDYEQYV. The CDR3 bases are TGTGCCAGCAGCCAGATCAAGGGGACAGACTACGAGCAGTACGTC.

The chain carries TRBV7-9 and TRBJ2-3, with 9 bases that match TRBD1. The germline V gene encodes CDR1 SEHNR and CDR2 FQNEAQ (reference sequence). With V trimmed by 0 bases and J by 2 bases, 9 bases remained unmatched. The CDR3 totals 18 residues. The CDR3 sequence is CASSLAAGTGYTTDTQYF. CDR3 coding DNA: TGTGCCAGCAGCTTAGCGGCCGGGACAGGGTATACCACAGATACGCAGTATTTT.

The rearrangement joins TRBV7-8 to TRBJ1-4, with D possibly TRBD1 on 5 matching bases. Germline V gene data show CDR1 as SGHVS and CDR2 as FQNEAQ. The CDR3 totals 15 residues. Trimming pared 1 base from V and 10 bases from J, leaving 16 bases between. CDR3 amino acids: CASSLVQEGMGKLFF. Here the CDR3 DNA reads TGTGCCAGCAGCTTAGTCCAGGAGGGGATGGGAAAACTGTTTTTT.

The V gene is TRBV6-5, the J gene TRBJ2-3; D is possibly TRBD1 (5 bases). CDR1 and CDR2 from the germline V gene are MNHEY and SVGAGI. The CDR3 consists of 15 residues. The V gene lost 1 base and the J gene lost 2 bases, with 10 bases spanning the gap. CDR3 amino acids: CASSYWQGNTDTQYF. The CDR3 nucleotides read TGTGCCAGCAGTTACTGGCAGGGAAACACAGATACGCAGTATTTT.

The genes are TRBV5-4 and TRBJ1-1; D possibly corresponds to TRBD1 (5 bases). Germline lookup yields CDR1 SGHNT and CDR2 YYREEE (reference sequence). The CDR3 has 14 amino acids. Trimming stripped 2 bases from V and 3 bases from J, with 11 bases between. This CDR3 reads CASSLGRGDTEAFF. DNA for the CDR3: TGTGCCAGCAGCTTAGGTCGGGGGGACACTGAAGCTTTCTTT.

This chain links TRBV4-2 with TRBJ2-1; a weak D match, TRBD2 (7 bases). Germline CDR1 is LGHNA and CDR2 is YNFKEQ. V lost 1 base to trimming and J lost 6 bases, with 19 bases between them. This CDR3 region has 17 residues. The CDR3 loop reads CASSQGVRGGSGNEQFF. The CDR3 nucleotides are TGTGCCAGCAGCCAAGGGGTTAGGGGGGGCTCTGGCAATGAGCAGTTCTTC.

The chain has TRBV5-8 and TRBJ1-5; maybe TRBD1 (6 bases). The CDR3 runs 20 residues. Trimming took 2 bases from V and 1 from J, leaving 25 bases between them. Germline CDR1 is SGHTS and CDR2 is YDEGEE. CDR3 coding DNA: TGTGCCAGCAGCTTCCTAACGACTTACCACAGGGACGGAAGCAATCAGCCCCAGCATTTT. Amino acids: CASSFLTTYHRDGSNQPQHF.

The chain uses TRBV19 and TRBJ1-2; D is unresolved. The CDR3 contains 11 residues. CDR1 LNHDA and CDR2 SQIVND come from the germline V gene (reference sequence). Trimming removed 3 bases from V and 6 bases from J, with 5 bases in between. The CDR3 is CASSIRDGYTF. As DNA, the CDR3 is TGTGCCAGTAGTATTCGGGATGGCTACACCTTC.